This TCR beta chain was recorded in a study of response to subunit inactivated influenza vaccine. This clonotype was counted at least ten times. Its target is not known. This CDR3 comprises 15 residues. V was clipped by 7 bases and J by 2 bases; unmatched bases: 6. The study's findings and limits: Authors suggested seasonal influenza vaccinations each recruit few new T cells.

In TCRdb, the RT-PCR reads were re-called with MiXCR into one record per CDR3 protein. Among roughly 520,000 distinct CDR3 sequences listed, roughly 27% were seen once. The chain carries TRBV12-3 or TRBV12-4 and TRBJ2-3; 10 bases align to TRBD2. The specimen comprised CD4+ T cells sorted from PBMCs, sampled approximately 5 days after vaccination. The clonotype comes from a man between 45 and 60 years old who received an inactivated influenza vaccine. CDR3 sequence (DNA): TGTGCCAGCACTCTTAGCGGGGGGTACACAGATACGCAGTATTTT. This encodes CASTLSGGYTDTQYF.